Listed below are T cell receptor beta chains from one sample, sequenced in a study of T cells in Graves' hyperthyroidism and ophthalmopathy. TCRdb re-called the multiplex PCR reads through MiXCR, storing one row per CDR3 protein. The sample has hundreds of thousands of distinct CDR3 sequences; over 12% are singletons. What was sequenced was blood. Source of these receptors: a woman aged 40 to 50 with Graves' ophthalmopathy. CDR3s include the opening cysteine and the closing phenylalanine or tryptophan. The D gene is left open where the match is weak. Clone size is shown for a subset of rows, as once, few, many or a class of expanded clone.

CDR3aa: CAWSVEAGELFF
CDR3nt: TGTGCCTGGAGTGTAGAGGCCGGGGAGCTGTTTTTT
v_gene: TRBV30
j_gene: TRBJ2-2
abundance: many
d_gene: NA

CDR3aa: CSVEEQGAQGYTF
CDR3nt: TGCAGCGTTGAAGAACAGGGGGCGCAGGGCTACACCTTC
v_gene: TRBV29-1
j_gene: TRBJ1-2
abundance: many
d_gene: TRBD1

CDR3aa: CASSLTDRPLPNTEAFF
CDR3nt: TGTGCCAGCAGCTTAACGGATCGACCCCTTCCGAACACTGAAGCTTTCTTT
v_gene: TRBV7-2
j_gene: TRBJ1-1
abundance: many
d_gene: NA

CDR3aa: CASSRPSGRDYEQYF
CDR3nt: TGTGCCAGCAGCCGACCTAGCGGGAGAGACTACGAGCAGTACTTC
v_gene: TRBV28
j_gene: TRBJ2-7
abundance: many
d_gene: TRBD2

CDR3aa: CASRWTGFERQYF
CDR3nt: TGTGCCAGCAGGTGGACAGGGTTCGAGCGGCAGTACTTC
v_gene: TRBV12-3/TRBV12-4
j_gene: TRBJ2-7
abundance: NA
d_gene: TRBD1

CDR3aa: CASGLAGAGNTGELFF
CDR3nt: TGTGCCAGCGGGTTAGCGGGAGCGGGCAACACCGGGGAGCTGTTTTTT
v_gene: TRBV6-2/TRBV6-3
j_gene: TRBJ2-2
abundance: many
d_gene: TRBD2

CDR3aa: CASKLGQGAIRGYTF
CDR3nt: TGTGCCAGCAAACTCGGACAGGGGGCGATAAGGGGCTACACCTTC
v_gene: TRBV12-3/TRBV12-4
j_gene: TRBJ1-2
abundance: few
d_gene: TRBD1

CDR3aa: CASSSPRVGGDEQYF
CDR3nt: TGTGCCAGCAGTTCCCCCAGGGTGGGTGGCGACGAGCAGTACTTC
v_gene: TRBV28
j_gene: TRBJ2-7
abundance: many
d_gene: NA

CDR3aa: CSAERTAGNTIYF
CDR3nt: TGCAGTGCTGAGCGGACAGCTGGAAACACCATATATTTT
v_gene: TRBV20-1
j_gene: TRBJ1-3
abundance: NA
d_gene: NA

CDR3aa: CASSNGGSNQPQHF
CDR3nt: TGTGCCAGCTCCAACGGGGGTAGCAATCAGCCCCAGCATTTT
v_gene: TRBV6-2/TRBV6-3
j_gene: TRBJ1-5
abundance: many
d_gene: NA

CDR3aa: CSAREVERTGPYEQYF
CDR3nt: TGCAGTGCTAGAGAGGTAGAGCGGACAGGGCCCTACGAGCAGTACTTC
v_gene: TRBV20-1
j_gene: TRBJ2-7
abundance: few
d_gene: TRBD1

CDR3aa: CASSAPTGVTDTQYF
CDR3nt: TGTGCCAGCAGTGCCCCGACAGGCGTCACAGATACGCAGTATTTT
v_gene: TRBV28
j_gene: TRBJ2-3
abundance: NA
d_gene: NA

CDR3aa: CASSYGRQGSSYEQYF
CDR3nt: TGTGCCAGCAGTTACGGGCGGCAGGGGAGCTCCTACGAGCAGTACTTC
v_gene: TRBV6-2/TRBV6-3
j_gene: TRBJ2-7
abundance: NA
d_gene: NA

CDR3aa: CSAAPAGNTEAFF
CDR3nt: TGCAGTGCCGCCCCGGCAGGGAACACTGAAGCTTTCTTT
v_gene: TRBV20-1
j_gene: TRBJ1-1
abundance: many
d_gene: NA

CDR3aa: CASSQAGTLAFLQHTF
CDR3nt: TGTGCCAGCAGCCAAGCCGGCACACTGGCGTTCCTGCAGCACACCTTC
v_gene: TRBV3-1
j_gene: TRBJ1-2
abundance: NA
d_gene: NA

CDR3aa: CASGIQNLGNTIYF
CDR3nt: TGTGCCAGCGGCATCCAGAATCTCGGAAACACCATATATTTT
v_gene: TRBV12-3/TRBV12-4
j_gene: TRBJ1-3
abundance: many
d_gene: NA

CDR3aa: CSVLQGTGNTIYF
CDR3nt: TGCAGCGTTCTACAGGGAACTGGAAACACCATATATTTT
v_gene: TRBV29-1
j_gene: TRBJ1-3
abundance: many
d_gene: NA

CDR3aa: CASSDARVGLAGAQETQYF
CDR3nt: TGTGCCAGCAGTGACGCCAGAGTAGGATTAGCGGGAGCCCAAGAGACCCAGTACTTC
v_gene: TRBV6-4
j_gene: TRBJ2-5
abundance: few
d_gene: TRBD2

CDR3aa: CSASGPRGYEQYF
CDR3nt: TGCAGTGCTTCCGGACCGCGGGGGTACGAGCAGTACTTC
v_gene: TRBV20-1
j_gene: TRBJ2-7
abundance: many
d_gene: TRBD2

CDR3aa: CSACSYGQETQYF
CDR3nt: TGCAGTGCTTGCTCCTACGGGCAAGAGACCCAGTACTTC
v_gene: TRBV20-1
j_gene: TRBJ2-5
abundance: many
d_gene: NA

CDR3aa: CASSLSRRLGKYNSPLHF
CDR3nt: TGTGCCAGCAGTTTATCCCGACGCTTAGGGAAATATAATTCACCCCTCCACTTT
v_gene: TRBV28
j_gene: TRBJ1-6
abundance: few
d_gene: NA

CDR3aa: CASSQDRGRFDTEAFF
CDR3nt: TGTGCCAGCAGCCAGGACAGGGGGCGGTTTGACACTGAAGCTTTCTTT
v_gene: TRBV11-2
j_gene: TRBJ1-1
abundance: once
d_gene: TRBD1

CDR3aa: CAISDRGTNEKLFF
CDR3nt: TGTGCCATCAGCGACAGGGGGACTAATGAAAAACTGTTTTTT
v_gene: TRBV10-3
j_gene: TRBJ1-4
abundance: many
d_gene: TRBD1